This T cell receptor beta chain is from a study of control samples from healthy donors and cancer patients. Some clones are missing from TCRdb's copy, which holds only in-frame ones; the method was immunoSEQ multiplex PCR. The repertoire consists of 120,000 to 150,000 clones, with about 90% occurring once and the leading ten covering approximately 7.2%. The CDR3 is 14 residues long. Germline values: CDR1 SEHNR, CDR2 FQNEAQ (reference sequence). V was trimmed by 2 bases and J by 5 bases, leaving 10 bases between them. The table lists this clone with a count of one. V and J are TRBV7-9 and TRBJ2-1, with D unclear. This TCR derives from a man younger than 35 in good health. Material for sequencing was blood. The CDR3 DNA sequence: TGTGCCAGCAGCTTAATTCCTGGGGACAATGAGCAGTTCTTC. Translating it yields CASSLIPGDNEQFF.